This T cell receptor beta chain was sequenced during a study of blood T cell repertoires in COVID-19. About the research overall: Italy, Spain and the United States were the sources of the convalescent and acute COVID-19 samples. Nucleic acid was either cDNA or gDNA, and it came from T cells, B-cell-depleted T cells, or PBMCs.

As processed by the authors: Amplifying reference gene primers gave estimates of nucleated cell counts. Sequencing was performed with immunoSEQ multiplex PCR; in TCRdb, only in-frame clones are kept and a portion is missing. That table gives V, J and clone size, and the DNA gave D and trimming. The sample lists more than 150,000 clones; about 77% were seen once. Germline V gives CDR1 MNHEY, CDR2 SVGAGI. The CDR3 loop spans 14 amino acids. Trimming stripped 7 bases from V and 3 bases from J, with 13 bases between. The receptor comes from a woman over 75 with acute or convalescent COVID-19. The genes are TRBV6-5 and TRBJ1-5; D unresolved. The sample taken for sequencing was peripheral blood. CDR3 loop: CASTEAASNQPQHF. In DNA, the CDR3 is TGTGCCAGCACCGAGGCAGCTTCCAATCAGCCCCAGCATTTT.